This T cell receptor (beta chain) came from a study of T cell responses to AZD1222 COVID-19 vaccine. Study outcomes and limitations: Repertoire sampling happened only post peak T cell response.

The protocol was immunoSEQ multiplex PCR, while the TCRdb copy is restricted to in-frame clones and leaves out a portion. This sample yields some 120,000 clones, of which over 85% are seen a single time; roughly 0.87% belongs to the top ten. A note on this clone: What it binds is unknown.

CDR1 is MNHEY and CDR2 is SMNVEV in the germline V gene (reference sequence). The CDR3 totals 17 residues. The germline V and J ends were trimmed by 6 bases and 2 bases, with 19 bases remaining between them. V and J are TRBV27 and TRBJ2-2, with no clear D. The sequence came from an adult in good health. Sequenced material: peripheral blood, taken on day 0 of AZD1222 vaccination. Here the CDR3 reads CASSSSGFWGNTGELFF. Written as DNA, the CDR3 is TGTGCCAGCAGCTCGTCTGGGTTTTGGGGAAACACCGGGGAGCTGTTTTTT.